This T cell receptor beta chain derives from a study of blood T cells in healthy people across ages. A J-beta primer mix and a sample-barcoded 5' primer were used in a second PCR of roughly 6 to 12 cycles. Each of the samples gave a minimum of 2.5 million paired-end reads that contained CDR3. TCRdb itself ran the 5' RACE reads through MiXCR, one entry per CDR3 protein. The table lists roughly 800,000 distinct CDR3 sequences, about 48% of them singletons. Healthy Caucasian individuals from Russia aged about 6 to 90 served as donors. Germline V CDR1 and CDR2: SGHRS, YFSETQ. CDR3 length: 15 residues. V lost 2 bases, J lost 4 bases, and 4 bases stayed unmatched.

The TCR was taken from a man at least 80 years old in good health. Sequencing was carried out using blood. V and J are TRBV5-1 and TRBJ2-7; the match to TRBD1 covers 12 bases. The CDR3 reads CASSFGTGGIYEQYF. In nucleotides, the CDR3 is TGCGCCAGCAGCTTTGGGACAGGGGGCATTTACGAGCAGTACTTC.